One sample yielded the 27 T cell receptor beta chains listed below, sequenced in a study of ipilimumab plus nivolumab after autologous stem cell transplantation. Produced via immunoSEQ multiplex PCR; TCRdb's table is partial and in-frame only. Of roughly 45,000 clones listed, nearly 90% were seen once; the top ten hold approximately 0.88%. The source was PBMCs, collected in a trial of ipilimumab plus nivolumab as post-transplant consolidation. The receptor set was obtained from a male donor with multiple myeloma.

The rearrangement uses TRBV11-2 and TRBJ1-1; TRBD1 is a possible D gene (6 bases). Trimming pared 5 bases from V and 8 bases from J, leaving 18 bases between. The CDR3 has 14 residues. The germline CDR1 and CDR2 sequences are SGHAT and FQNNGV. The CDR3 coding sequence is TGTGCCAGCAGCCTCTATACGGCAGGGGAAGAAGCTTTCTTT. Encoded protein: CASSLYTAGEEAFF.

The chain is built from TRBV7-9 and TRBJ1-3, with D uncertain. The CDR3 extends over 12 amino acids. The V gene lost 1 base and the J gene lost 4 bases, with 2 bases spanning the gap. Germline assignment: CDR1 SEHNR and CDR2 FQNEAQ (reference sequence). The CDR3: CASSLEGNTIYF. Written as DNA, the CDR3 is TGTGCCAGCAGCTTAGAAGGAAACACCATATATTTT.

The chain recombines TRBV19 with TRBJ1-1, with no clear D. The V end lost 7 bases, the J end lost 3 bases, and 9 bases lay between the germline ends. The germline V gene has CDR1 LNHDA and CDR2 SQIVND (reference sequence). The CDR3 extends over 12 amino acids. In nucleotides, the CDR3 is TGTGCCAGTAAAGTTGGGGACACTGAAGCTTTCTTT. This translates into CASKVGDTEAFF.

This rearrangement joins TRBV5-1 to TRBJ2-5; 8 bases are a match to TRBD2. The J call is in doubt because the DNA end fits TRBJ2-7 better. Germline CDR1 is SGHRS and CDR2 is YFSETQ. This CDR3 is built from 16 residues. CDR3 DNA sequence: TGCGCCAGCAGCCAACCACGGGGTAGCGGGAAGGACGAGCAGTACTTC. Its translation: CASSQPRGSGKDEQYF.

The J gene is TRBJ1-2, the V gene TRBV6-4, with 9 bases identical to TRBD1. Per germline, CDR1 MRHNA and CDR2 SNTAGT. CDR3 length: 14 residues. Unmatched junction bases numbered 10, after V lost 6 bases and J lost 8 bases. CDR3 DNA: TGTGCCAGCAGGGATACAGGGGGCGCGGGGGGCTACACCTTC. Its protein product is CASRDTGGAGGYTF.

This chain links TRBV9 with TRBJ1-3, with a tentative D call TRBD1 (6 bases). CDR3 size: 15 residues. V lost 3 bases and J lost 4, with 14 bases in between. CDR1 is SGDLS, CDR2 YYNGEE, per germline. The CDR3: CASSGSTGYGNTIYF. CDR3 DNA sequence: TGTGCCAGCAGCGGGAGCACAGGGTACGGAAACACCATATATTTT.

The genes are TRBV19 and TRBJ1-4; a possible D gene is TRBD1 (5 bases). Deletions cut 3 bases from V and 8 bases from J, with 13 bases between. Germline V gene data show CDR1 as LNHDA and CDR2 as SQIVND (reference sequence). This CDR3 is 14 amino acids long. The CDR3 protein is CASSIGQGVEKLFF. The DNA of the CDR3 is TGTGCCAGTAGTATCGGCCAGGGAGTGGAAAAACTGTTTTTT. Full variable domain (outside the CDR3, taken from reference TRBV19 and TRBJ1-4): DGGITQSPKYLFRKEGQNVTLSCEQNLNHDAMYWYRQDPGQGLRLIYYSQIVNDFQKGDIAEGYSVSREKKESFPLTVTSAQKNPTAFYLCASSIGQGVEKLFFGSGTQLSVL.

This sequence joins TRBV30 and TRBJ1-5; 12 bases fit TRBD1. Per the germline V gene, CDR1 is GTSNPN and CDR2 is SVGIG (reference sequence). This CDR3 contains 15 residues. V lost 0 bases to trimming and J lost 5 bases; unmatched junction nucleotides: 2. The CDR3 protein is CAWSVGTGGDQPQHF. The CDR3, as DNA: TGTGCCTGGAGTGTCGGGACAGGGGGCGATCAGCCCCAGCATTTT.

This clone turned up a few times. J is TRBJ2-3 and V is TRBV27; the match to TRBD2 covers 7 bases. This CDR3 contains 16 residues. Germline loops: CDR1 MNHEY, CDR2 SMNVEV (reference sequence). Losses at the gene ends were 5 bases for V and 1 base for J; bases not matched to a gene: 9. The CDR3 loop reads CASSPRGTQGTDTQYF. In DNA form, the CDR3 reads TGTGCCAGCAGTCCGCGGGGGACCCAGGGCACAGATACGCAGTATTTT.

The chain uses TRBV10-3 and TRBJ2-3; no firm D call. V lost 0 bases and J lost 0, with 7 bases in between. The CDR3 totals 15 residues. The germline CDR1 and CDR2 sequences are ENHRY and SYGVKD. CDR3 in DNA: TGTGCCATCAGTGAGTCGGGCGGTAGCACAGATACGCAGTATTTT. Translating gives CAISESGGSTDTQYF.

This chain uses TRBV2 with TRBJ1-1; the D is unclear. The CDR3 contains 15 residues. Looked up from germline, CDR1 is SNHLY and CDR2 is FYNNEI. Between the trimmed V and J ends, which lost 6 bases and 1 base, there was a span of 15 bases. CDR3 loop: CASRLDGPSNTEAFF. CDR3 nucleotide sequence: TGTGCCAGCAGACTAGACGGACCATCGAACACTGAAGCTTTCTTT.

The chain recombines TRBV5-4 with TRBJ1-5, with D possibly TRBD1 on 6 matching bases. The CDR3 has 14 amino acids. Trimming removed 4 bases from V and 5 bases from J, with 13 bases in between. Germline CDR1 reads SGHNT; CDR2 reads YYREEE (reference sequence). The CDR3 loop reads CASSPQGKDQPQHF. In DNA, the CDR3 is TGTGCCAGCAGCCCTCAGGGGAAGGATCAGCCCCAGCATTTT.

This clone was counted between two and nine times. The rearrangement joins TRBV10-2 to TRBJ2-1; D possibly uses TRBD1 or TRBD2 (5 bases each). The germline V and J ends were trimmed by 0 bases and 0 bases, with 6 bases remaining between them. The CDR3 has 15 residues. Looked up from germline, CDR1 is WSHSY and CDR2 is SAAADI. This CDR3 reads CASSESGGSYNEQFF. The DNA for the CDR3 is TGCGCCAGCAGTGAGTCTGGGGGCTCCTACAATGAGCAGTTCTTC.

V gene TRBV5-6 combines with J gene TRBJ2-5; D unresolved. V shed 7 bases and J shed 4 bases, with 17 bases lying between them. CDR3 length equals 14 residues. The germline V gene has CDR1 SGHDT and CDR2 YYEEEE. CDR3 loop: CASQAISIGETQYF. The CDR3 region has the DNA TGTGCCAGCCAGGCTATTTCCATTGGAGAGACCCAGTACTTC.

The chain combines TRBV4-1 with TRBJ2-3, with 8 bases matching TRBD2. The junction had 7 bases not matched to a gene; V was cut back by 3 bases and J by 2 bases. The germline V gene has CDR1 MGHRA and CDR2 YSYEKL. This CDR3 has 16 residues. The CDR3 loop is CASSQNTGGTTDTQYF. CDR3 bases: TGCGCCAGCAGCCAGAACACGGGGGGGACCACAGATACGCAGTATTTT.

This chain connects TRBV10-1 to TRBJ2-1, with 7 nucleotides matching TRBD2. The CDR3 is made up of 16 amino acids. V lost 3 bases and J lost 4; bases outside the gene matches: 9. Germline CDR1 WNHNN, CDR2 SYGVQD (reference sequence). The DNA of the CDR3 is TGCGCCAGCAGTGAATTGGCTAGCGGAATTTACAATGAGCAGTTCTTC. Translating gives CASSELASGIYNEQFF.

This chain joins TRBV7-9 and TRBJ1-4; TRBD1 agrees at 7 bases. From germline, CDR1 is SEHNR and CDR2 FQNEAQ (reference sequence). With 1 base clipped from V and 3 bases from J, the junction kept 8 bases outside the gene matches. This CDR3 is 17 amino acids long. This CDR3 reads CASSLGTTGDANEKLFF. DNA of the CDR3: TGTGCCAGCAGCTTAGGGACTACAGGGGATGCTAATGAAAAACTGTTTTTT.

This clone is labeled as medium-sized. This chain links TRBV2 with TRBJ1-2; D unresolved. CDR3 size: 12 residues. Germline V gene sequence: CDR1 SNHLY, CDR2 FYNNEI. V shed 7 bases and J shed 3 bases, with 9 bases lying between them. For the CDR3, the DNA is TGTGCCAGCACGCCAGTTCACTATGGCTACACCTTC. Amino acids: CASTPVHYGYTF.

The chain combines TRBV4-1 with TRBJ1-4; D gene ambiguous. The V gene's germline CDR1 is MGHRA and CDR2 YSYEKL. This CDR3 contains 14 residues. With 4 bases removed from V and 3 bases from J, the gap between germline ends came to 9 bases. CDR3 in amino acids: CASSPPPANEKLFF. CDR3 DNA: TGCGCCAGCAGCCCCCCGCCGGCTAATGAAAAACTGTTTTTT.

The chain employs TRBV4-1 and TRBJ2-5, with 8 bases matching TRBD1. Per the germline V gene, CDR1 is MGHRA and CDR2 is YSYEKL. Trimming cost V 4 bases and J 5 bases; bases outside gene matches: 9. The CDR3 is 15 amino acids. The CDR3 loop is CASSPGQGATETQYF. The DNA of the CDR3 is TGCGCCAGCAGCCCCGGACAGGGTGCAACGGAGACCCAGTACTTC.

The chain recombines TRBV7-2 with TRBJ1-1, with TRBD1 identical over 7 bases. This CDR3 spans 14 amino acids. V lost 6 bases to trimming and J lost 1 base; unmatched junction nucleotides: 5. Germline V gene lookup returns CDR1 SGHTA and CDR2 FQGNSA. The CDR3 reads CASRVRGGNTEAFF. CDR3 coding DNA: TGTGCCAGCAGAGTCAGGGGGGGGAACACTGAAGCTTTCTTT.

The J gene is TRBJ1-5, the V gene TRBV19, with 7 bases fitting TRBD1. With V trimmed by 10 bases and J by 3 bases, 12 bases remained unmatched. Germline V lookup: CDR1 LNHDA, CDR2 SQIVND (reference sequence). The length of the CDR3 is 15 residues. This chain's CDR3 is CATCLPGQPNQPQHF. For the CDR3, the DNA is TGTGCCACCTGCCTCCCGGGACAGCCCAATCAGCCCCAGCATTTT.

The V and J genes are TRBV5-1 and TRBJ1-1; TRBD1 is a possible D gene (6 bases). Trimming shortened V by 2 bases and J by 2 bases, and 10 bases separated the two germline ends. The CDR3 has 14 amino acids. Germline CDR1 reads SGHRS; CDR2 reads YFSETQ. The CDR3 protein is CASSLQGSNTEAFF. The CDR3 nucleotides read TGCGCCAGCAGCTTACAGGGTTCCAACACTGAAGCTTTCTTT.

The chain has TRBV9 and TRBJ1-2; 8 positions agree with TRBD1. CDR1 and CDR2 (germline): SGDLS, YYNGEE. The ends lost 3 bases at V and 6 bases at J; junction bases unmatched: 16. CDR3 length equals 17 residues. The CDR3 region is CASSDRLLRGRRHGYTF. In DNA, the CDR3 is TGTGCCAGCAGCGACCGTCTCCTCAGGGGGCGCAGGCATGGCTACACCTTC. The variable domain in full, completed from reference TRBV9 and TRBJ1-2, reads DSGVTQTPKHLITATGQRVTLRCSPRSGDLSVYWYQQSLDQGLQFLIQYYNGEERAKGNILERFSAQQFPDLHSELNLSSLELGDSALYFCASSDRLLRGRRHGYTFGSGTRLTVV.

This chain connects TRBV19 to TRBJ1-2, with D unclear. The germline CDR1 and CDR2 sequences are LNHDA and SQIVND (reference sequence). V lost 3 bases, J lost 7 bases, and 6 bases lay in between. CDR3 size: 11 residues. The CDR3 DNA is TGTGCCAGTAGTATTTTCGGTGGCTACACCTTC. This gives the protein CASSIFGGYTF. Full variable domain (missing parts from reference TRBV19 and TRBJ1-2): DGGITQSPKYLFRKEGQNVTLSCEQNLNHDAMYWYRQDPGQGLRLIYYSQIVNDFQKGDIAEGYSVSREKKESFPLTVTSAQKNPTAFYLCASSIFGGYTFGSGTRLTVV.

V is TRBV19 and J is TRBJ2-3; maybe TRBD2 (5 bases). The CDR3 sequence is 15 residues long. The V and J ends lost 4 bases and 0 bases respectively, with 11 bases between them. CDR1 is LNHDA and CDR2 is SQIVND in the germline V gene (reference sequence). The CDR3 DNA is TGTGCCAGTAGTAGACGCCGGACTAGCACAGATACGCAGTATTTT. The encoded protein is CASSRRRTSTDTQYF.

This clone was observed a few times. The CDR3 reads CASSHAGTDVGGYTF. CDR3 DNA: TGCGCCAGCAGCCATGCCGGGACGGATGTTGGTGGCTACACCTTC. The rearrangement links TRBV4-1 to TRBJ1-2; perhaps TRBD1 as D (5 bases). The CDR3 has 15 amino acids. V lost 3 bases to trimming and J lost 7 bases, with 18 bases between them. Germline CDR1 MGHRA, CDR2 YSYEKL.